These T cell receptor beta chains were read from a single sample in a study of blood T cell repertoires in COVID-19. Repertoires were generated with immunoSEQ multiplex PCR, while TCRdb's copy carries only in-frame clones and drops some. This table holds around 170,000 clones, roughly 90% found once. The sequencing sample was made of peripheral blood. All receptors derive from a man between 50 and 59 years old with acute or convalescent COVID-19. Each CDR3 is given with its conserved first and last residue. D genes are given only for firm matches. Clone size, where shown, is once, few, many, or a class for clones that have expanded.

j_call d_call clone_size v_call cdr3_aa cdr3_nt
TRBJ1-5 . . TRBV27 CASSFTGYSNQPQHF TGTGCCAGCAGTTTTACAGGGTATAGCAATCAGCCCCAGCATTTT
TRBJ2-7 TRBD2 . TRBV7-2 CASSPAGAGTSGSSYEQYF TGTGCCAGCAGCCCTGCCGGAGCAGGGACTAGCGGGTCCTCCTACGAGCAGTACTTC
TRBJ2-3 . . TRBV18 CASSPDGRPDTQYF TGTGCCAGCTCACCAGACGGGAGACCCGATACGCAGTATTTT
TRBJ2-3 . . TRBV30 CAWSLGKISSTDTQYF TGTGCCTGGAGCCTCGGGAAGATTTCAAGCACAGATACGCAGTATTTT
TRBJ2-1 TRBD2 . TRBV6-1 CASSEKTSGSFDEQFF TGTGCCAGCAGTGAGAAAACTAGCGGGAGTTTCGATGAGCAGTTCTTC
TRBJ2-5 . . TRBV12-2 CASRSVKKAGPGGETQYF TGTGCAAGTCGCTCCGTAAAAAAGGCTGGCCCCGGAGGGGAGACCCAGTACTTC
TRBJ2-2 . . TRBV9 CASSTRQGGTGELFF TGTGCCAGCAGCACACGACAGGGAGGAACCGGGGAGCTGTTTTTT
TRBJ1-2 . few TRBV19 CASSIDHLQRGGYTF TGTGCCAGTAGTATAGATCACCTCCAAAGGGGTGGCTACACCTTC
TRBJ1-2 . . TRBV10-3 CAITQGGGYTF TGTGCCATCACCCAAGGGGGTGGCTACACCTTC
TRBJ1-5 TRBD1 few TRBV7-8 CASSLGTQGAGQPQHF TGTGCCAGCAGCTTAGGTACACAGGGGGCAGGGCAGCCCCAGCATTTT
TRBJ1-2 . . TRBV6-6 CASYGQRGYGYTF TGTGCCAGCTACGGACAAAGGGGATATGGCTACACCTTC
TRBJ1-6 . . TRBV27 CASSRGGDGGSPLHF TGTGCCAGCAGTAGGGGAGGGGATGGGGGTTCACCCCTCCACTTT
TRBJ1-6 . . TRBV19 CASSNSRSPNSPLHF TGTGCCAGTAGTAATTCTCGGAGTCCCAATTCACCCCTCCACTTT
TRBJ2-2 TRBD1 . TRBV5-4 CASSWGQGVFSGELFF TGTGCCAGCAGCTGGGGACAGGGTGTGTTTTCCGGGGAGCTGTTTTTT
TRBJ1-1 . . TRBV11-2 CASSLALGPAEAFF TGTGCCAGCAGCTTAGCGCTGGGGCCCGCTGAAGCTTTCTTT
TRBJ2-7 . . TRBV7-3 CASSLSAGPAYEQYF TGTGCCAGCAGCTTAAGCGCAGGGCCTGCCTACGAGCAGTACTTC
TRBJ1-1 . . TRBV28 CASTMNTEAFF TGTGCCAGCACCATGAACACTGAAGCTTTCTTT
TRBJ1-1 . once TRBV28 CASSIEGGAFF TGTGCCAGCAGTATCGAAGGCGGAGCTTTCTTT
TRBJ1-3 . . TRBV9 CASSVEGAGNTIYF TGTGCCAGCAGCGTAGAGGGGGCTGGAAACACCATATATTTT
TRBJ1-5 TRBD1 . TRBV7-2 CASSPTGDGNQPQHF TGTGCCAGCAGCCCGACAGGGGACGGCAATCAGCCCCAGCATTTT
TRBJ2-3 TRBD2 . TRBV30 CAWSAAGAGGRVF TGTGCCTGGAGTGCCGCCGGGGCGGGGGGCCGGGTCTTT
TRBJ2-1 . . TRBV5-4 CASSLGQGSKYNEQFF TGTGCCAGCAGCTTGGGGCAGGGGAGTAAGTACAATGAGCAGTTCTTC
TRBJ2-2 TRBD2 . TRBV5-1 CASSFRTSDGARELFF TGCGCCAGCAGCTTCCGGACTAGCGACGGGGCCCGGGAGCTGTTTTTT
TRBJ2-1 . . TRBV6-2/TRBV6-3 CASSPQGGGYEQFF TGTGCCAGCAGCCCTCAGGGCGGGGGCTATGAGCAGTTCTTC
TRBJ2-7 TRBD2 once TRBV19 CASSIFKREVHEQYF TGTGCCAGTAGTATTTTCAAGCGGGAGGTACACGAGCAGTACTTC
TRBJ1-1 TRBD1 . TRBV5-4 CASTQGQGATEAFF TGTGCCAGCACCCAGGGGCAGGGGGCCACTGAAGCTTTCTTT
TRBJ1-5 . few TRBV28 CASSPLSRRFDQPQHF TGTGCCAGCAGTCCCCTCAGTCGCAGGTTTGATCAGCCCCAGCATTTT
TRBJ1-5 TRBD1 . TRBV10-3 CAISGQGRDQPQHF TGTGCCATCAGTGGACAGGGTAGGGATCAGCCCCAGCATTTT
TRBJ2-7 TRBD2 . TRBV19 CASSIGLAGGHEQYF TGTGCCAGTAGTATTGGACTAGCGGGAGGCCACGAGCAGTACTTC
TRBJ2-1 TRBD2 . TRBV3-1/TRBV3-2 CASSLRTSVTLQFF TGTGCCAGCAGCCTACGGACTAGCGTAACCTTGCAGTTCTTC
TRBJ2-3 TRBD2 . TRBV7-6 CASSPPGSGGTDTQYF TGTGCCAGCAGCCCCCCGGGTAGCGGGGGAACAGATACGCAGTATTTT
TRBJ1-5 . . TRBV7-9 CASSLGEGVKPQHF TGTGCCAGCAGCCTTGGTGAGGGGGTAAAGCCCCAGCATTTT
TRBJ1-2 . . TRBV9 CASSGLALVSGRADGYTF TGTGCCAGCAGCGGACTTGCGCTTGTATCAGGGCGTGCGGACGGCTACACCTTC